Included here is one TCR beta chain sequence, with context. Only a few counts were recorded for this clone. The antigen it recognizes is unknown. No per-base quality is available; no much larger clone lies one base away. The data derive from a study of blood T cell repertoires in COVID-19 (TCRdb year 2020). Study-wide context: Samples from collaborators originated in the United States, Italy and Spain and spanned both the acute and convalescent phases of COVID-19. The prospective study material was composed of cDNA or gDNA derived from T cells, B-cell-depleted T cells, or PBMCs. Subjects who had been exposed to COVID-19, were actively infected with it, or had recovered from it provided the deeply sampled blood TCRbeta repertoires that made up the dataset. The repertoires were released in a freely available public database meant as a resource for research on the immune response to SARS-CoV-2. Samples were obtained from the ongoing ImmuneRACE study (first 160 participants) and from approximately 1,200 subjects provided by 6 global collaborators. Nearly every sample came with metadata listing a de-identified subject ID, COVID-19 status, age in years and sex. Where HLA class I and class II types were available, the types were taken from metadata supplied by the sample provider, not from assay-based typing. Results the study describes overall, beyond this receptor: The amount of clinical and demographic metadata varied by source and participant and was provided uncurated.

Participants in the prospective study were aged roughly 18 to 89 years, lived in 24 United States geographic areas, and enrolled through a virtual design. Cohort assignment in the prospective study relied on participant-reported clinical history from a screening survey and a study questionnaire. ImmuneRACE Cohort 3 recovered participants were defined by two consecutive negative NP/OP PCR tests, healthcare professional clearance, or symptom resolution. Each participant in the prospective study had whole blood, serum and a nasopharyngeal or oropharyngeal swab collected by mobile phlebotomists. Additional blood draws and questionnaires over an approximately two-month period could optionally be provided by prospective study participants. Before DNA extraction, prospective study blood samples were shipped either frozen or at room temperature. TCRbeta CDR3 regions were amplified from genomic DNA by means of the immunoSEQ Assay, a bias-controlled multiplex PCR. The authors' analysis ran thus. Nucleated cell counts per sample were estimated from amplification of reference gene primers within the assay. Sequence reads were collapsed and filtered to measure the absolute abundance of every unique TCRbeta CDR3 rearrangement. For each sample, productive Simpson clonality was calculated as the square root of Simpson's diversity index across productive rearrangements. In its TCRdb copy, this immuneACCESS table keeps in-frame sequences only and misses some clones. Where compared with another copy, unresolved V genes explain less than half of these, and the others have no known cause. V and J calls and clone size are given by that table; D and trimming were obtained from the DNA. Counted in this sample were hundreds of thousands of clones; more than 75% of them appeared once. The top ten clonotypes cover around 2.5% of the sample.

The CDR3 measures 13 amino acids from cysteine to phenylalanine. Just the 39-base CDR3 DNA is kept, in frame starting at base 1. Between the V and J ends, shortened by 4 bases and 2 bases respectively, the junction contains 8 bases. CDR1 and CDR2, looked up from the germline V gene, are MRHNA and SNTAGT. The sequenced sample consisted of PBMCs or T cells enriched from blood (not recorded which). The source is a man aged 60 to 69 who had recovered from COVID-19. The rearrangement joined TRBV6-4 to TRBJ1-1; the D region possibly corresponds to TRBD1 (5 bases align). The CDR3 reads CASSVDSNTEAFF. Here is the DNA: TGTGCCAGCAGTGTTGACAGCAACACTGAAGCTTTCTTT.